Following are 27 T cell receptor beta chains from one sample sequenced in a study of T cells in women clearing cervical HPV infection. TCRdb's copy holds only in-frame clones and misses some; the assay was immunoSEQ multiplex PCR. This repertoire includes around 29,000 clones. Sequencing was done on a sample of blood buffy coat. These receptors were collected from a woman aged 18 to 75 with a cervical HPV16 infection that either progressed to CIN3+ or cleared (not recorded which).

On this clone: The read falls 3 residues short of the CDR3 end, and the missing part is taken from the germline J gene. This chain connects TRBV29-1 to TRBJ2-5; a weak D match, TRBD1 (6 bases). CDR3 length: 12 amino acids. CDR1 SQVTM and CDR2 ANQGSEA come from the germline V gene. Trimming removed 4 bases from V and 5 bases from J, with 11 bases in between. The DNA read from the CDR3 is TGCAGCGTTGGACAGGTACTCGAGACC. Translated, it gives CSVGQVLET. In full, the CDR3 is CSVGQVLETQYF.

As to this clone: From the germline J gene comes the end of the CDR3, since the read stops 3 residues before it. This chain joins TRBV18 and TRBJ1-1; weak D call: TRBD1 (6 bases). There are 14 residues in the CDR3. Germline-derived CDR1 and CDR2 are KGHSH and LQKENI. V was pared by 1 base and J by 2 bases, with 8 bases between. The CDR3 loop is CASSPRDTNTEAFF. The CDR3 bases that were read are TGTGCCAGCTCACCACGGGACACCAACACTGAA.

About this clone itself: The CDR3 is cut off 3 residues early in the read; its end comes from the germline J gene. The rearrangement links TRBV5-1 to TRBJ1-4, with 7 bases aligning to TRBD1. The V gene end was trimmed by 5 bases and the J gene end by 7 bases; junction bases not matched to a gene: 5. The CDR3 length is 13 residues. The germline V gene encodes CDR1 SGHRS and CDR2 YFSETQ. CDR3 sequence: CASSDRVGEKLFF. CDR3 bases read: TGCGCCAGCAGTGACAGGGTGGGTGAAAAA.

On this clone: The read is 3 residues too short to cover the CDR3 end, so that end is filled in from the germline J gene. V is TRBV5-1 and J is TRBJ1-2, with 12 bases lining up with TRBD1. Germline CDR1 is SGHRS and CDR2 is YFSETQ. CDR3 length: 15 amino acids. Here the CDR3 reads CASSLAGTGGEGYTF. Incomplete CDR3 DNA: TGCGCCAGCAGCTTGGCCGGGACAGGGGGCGAGGGC. Variable domain in full (rest from reference TRBV5-1 and TRBJ1-2): KAGVTQTPRYLIKTRGQQVTLSCSPISGHRSVSWYQQTPGQGLQFLFEYFSETQRNKGNFPGRFSGRQFSNSRSEMNVSTLELGDSALYLCASSLAGTGGEGYTFGSGTRLTVV.

Comment on this clone: The DNA ends 3 residues before the CDR3 does, and the rest of the CDR3 is filled in from the germline J gene. The gene calls are TRBV7-6 and TRBJ2-7; the match to TRBD1 covers 7 bases. CDR3 length: 15 amino acids. In germline, CDR1 is SGHVS, CDR2 FNYEAQ. V trimming: 4 bases; J trimming: 6 bases; junction bases outside the gene matches: 12. The part of the CDR3 DNA that was read is TGTGCCAGCAGCTCAAACGACAGGGTTAGATCCGAG. This translates into CASSSNDRVRSE. The CDR3 in its entirety is CASSSNDRVRSEQYF.

On this clone: The read halts 3 residues ahead of the CDR3 end, with the missing end drawn from the germline J gene. This chain connects TRBV10-3 to TRBJ2-3; TRBD2 matches at 12 bases. CDR1 ENHRY and CDR2 SYGVKD come from the germline V gene. The CDR3 covers 15 residues. V shed 2 bases and J 6 bases; nucleotides not matched to a gene: 3. CDR3 sequence: CAISETSGGTDTQYF. The CDR3 bases that were read are TGTGCCATCAGTGAGACTAGCGGGGGGACCGATACG.

To note about this clone: With the read ending 3 residues before the CDR3 end, the germline J gene is used to fill in that end. The gene calls are TRBV7-7 and TRBJ1-2, with 8 bases lining up with TRBD1. Germline CDR1 reads SSHAT; CDR2 reads FNYEAQ (reference sequence). The CDR3 is 15 amino acids. The CDR3: CASSSTGVPYNDYTF. The CDR3 DNA, read in part, is TGTGCCAGCAGCTCGACAGGGGTCCCCTACAATGAC.

To note about this clone: With the read ending 3 residues before the CDR3 end, the germline J gene is used to fill in that end. The chain recombines TRBV10-3 with TRBJ2-3, with no clear D. CDR1 is ENHRY and CDR2 is SYGVKD in the germline V gene. Trimming pared 3 bases from V and 1 base from J, leaving 11 bases between. This CDR3 has 15 residues. CDR3 in amino acids: CAISDHKQGTDTQYF. CDR3 DNA, as far as it was read: TGTGCCATCAGTGATCACAAACAAGGCACAGATACG.

To note about this clone: With the read ending 3 residues before the CDR3 end, the germline J gene is used to fill in that end. V is TRBV18 and J is TRBJ2-5; tentatively, D is TRBD1 or TRBD2 (5 bases each). Deletions cut 4 bases from V and 3 bases from J, with 15 bases between. There are 15 residues in the CDR3. Per germline, CDR1 KGHSH and CDR2 LQKENI. CDR3 in amino acids: CASSHLEGMEETQYF. CDR3 bases read: TGTGCCAGCTCACACCTAGAGGGGATGGAAGAGACC. Drawing the rest from reference TRBV18 and TRBJ2-5, the complete variable domain is NAGVMQNPRHLVRRRGQEARLRCSPMKGHSHVYWYRQLPEEGLKFMVYLQKENIIDESGMPKERFSAEFPKEGPSILRIQQVVRGDSAAYFCASSHLEGMEETQYFGPGTRLLVL.

Comments on this clone: From the germline J gene comes the end of the CDR3, since the read stops 3 residues before it. The V call is TRBV30, the J call TRBJ2-7, with TRBD2 identical over 10 bases. CDR3 length: 15 residues. J gave up 2 bases and V 0 bases, and 4 bases lay outside the gene matches. The germline V gene has CDR1 GTSNPN and CDR2 SVGIG (reference sequence). Partial CDR3 DNA: TGTGCCTGGAGTGTACAAAGCGGGAGGGCCTACGAG. Translation gives CAWSVQSGRAYE. The whole CDR3 protein is CAWSVQSGRAYEQYF.

Remarks on this clone: The CDR3 end lies 3 residues beyond the end of the read and is filled in from the germline J gene. The chain has TRBV30 and TRBJ1-1; D call uncertain. Germline values: CDR1 GTSNPN, CDR2 SVGIG (reference sequence). The CDR3 covers 13 residues. The sequenced CDR3 bases are TGTGCCTGGAGTGGGAGGCGGGAATGGCGG. Translating it yields CAWSGRREWR. The complete CDR3 sequence is CAWSGRREWRAFF.

On this clone: The read gets to within 3 residues of the CDR3 end, and the germline J gene fills in the rest. The chain carries TRBV19 and TRBJ2-2; possible D gene TRBD1, 6 bases. The germline V and J ends were trimmed by 3 bases and 6 bases, with 14 bases remaining between them. The germline V gene encodes CDR1 LNHDA and CDR2 SQIVND (reference sequence). There are 15 residues in the CDR3. The sequenced CDR3 bases are TGTGCCAGTAGTATCACAGGGCTCCAAGCCGGGGAG. Translated, it gives CASSITGLQAGE. The CDR3 in full is CASSITGLQAGELFF.

On this clone: The read ends 3 residues before the CDR3 terminus; that terminus is restored from the germline J gene. V is TRBV5-5 and J is TRBJ2-5, with 11 bases that match TRBD2. Looked up from germline, CDR1 is SGHKS and CDR2 is YYEKEE (reference sequence). V was clipped by 2 bases and J by 3 bases; unmatched bases: 3. The CDR3 is 15 amino acids. The CDR3 sequence is CASSFLLAGEETQYF. The covered CDR3 bases are TGTGCCAGCAGCTTCCTACTAGCGGGAGAAGAGACC. Supplemented by reference TRBV5-5 and TRBJ2-5, the full variable domain reads DAGVTQSPTHLIKTRGQQVTLRCSPISGHKSVSWYQQVLGQGPQFIFQYYEKEERGRGNFPDRFSARQFPNYSSELNVNALLLGDSALYLCASSFLLAGEETQYFGPGTRLLVL.

A note on this clone: The read terminates 3 residues before the CDR3 end, so the remaining end is supplied by the germline J gene. V usage is TRBV2 and J usage is TRBJ2-2; TRBD1 matches 7 bases. CDR1 and CDR2 from the germline V gene are SNHLY and FYNNEI. The V and J ends lost 6 bases and 4 bases, in that order; junction bases with no gene match: 5. The CDR3 sequence is 14 residues long. The CDR3: CASRRTGVTGELFF. CDR3 DNA, as far as it was read: TGTGCCAGCAGGAGGACAGGAGTCACCGGGGAG. Combining the CDR3 with reference TRBV2 and TRBJ2-2 gives the whole variable domain EPEVTQTPSHQVTQMGQEVILRCVPISNHLYFYWYRQILGQKVEFLVSFYNNEISEKSEIFDDQFSVERPDGSNFTLKIRSTKLEDSAMYFCASRRTGVTGELFFGEGSRLTVL.

To note about this clone: With the read ending 3 residues before the CDR3 end, the germline J gene is used to fill in that end. The chain links TRBV7-9 to TRBJ1-4, with D possibly being TRBD1 (6 bases). The V gene's germline CDR1 is SEHNR and CDR2 FQNEAQ (reference sequence). This CDR3 contains 15 residues. V was pared by 4 bases and J by 5 bases, with 14 bases between. Partial CDR3 DNA: TGTGCCAGCAGCTCCACGGGAGGGGGAAATGAAAAA. It is translated as CASSSTGGGNEK. The CDR3 as a whole reads CASSSTGGGNEKLFF.

CDR3 DNA, as far as it was read: TGTGCCAGCTCACCAGGGGCAGGGGGCCAGCCC. This sequence encodes CASSPGAGGQP. The complete CDR3 protein is CASSPGAGGQPQHF. The chain employs TRBV18 and TRBJ1-5, with TRBD1 identical over 8 bases. From the germline J gene comes the end of the CDR3, since the read stops 3 residues before it. Germline CDR1 KGHSH, CDR2 LQKENI. The CDR3 loop spans 14 amino acids. With V trimmed by 2 bases and J by 7 bases, 4 bases remained unmatched.

The sequenced part of the CDR3 DNA is TGTGCCAGCTTAGCGGGTTACAATGAG. Its protein is CASLAGYNE. The entire CDR3 protein reads CASLAGYNEQFF. This chain joins TRBV19 and TRBJ2-1; 7 nucleotides agree with TRBD2. The CDR3 extends 3 residues past the end of the read, so its final part is completed from the germline J gene. Losses at the gene ends were 9 bases for V and 4 bases for J; bases not matched to a gene: 3. The CDR3 covers 12 residues. The germline CDR1 and CDR2 sequences are LNHDA and SQIVND (reference sequence).

About this clone itself: Read sequence stops 3 residues before the CDR3 end, and the germline J gene provides the missing end. This chain joins TRBV11-3 and TRBJ2-7; D perhaps matches TRBD1 (5 bases). The CDR3 has 14 amino acids. The V gene lost 5 bases and the J gene lost 2 bases, with 13 bases spanning the gap. The germline gives CDR1 SGHNT, CDR2 YENEEA. Incomplete CDR3 DNA: TGTGCCAGCAGCCCATTTGACAGACCCTACGAG. It translates to CASSPFDRPYE. The entire CDR3 protein reads CASSPFDRPYEQYF. The entire variable domain, with the rest obtained from reference TRBV11-3 and TRBJ2-7, is as follows: EAGVVQSPRYKIIEKKQPVAFWCNPISGHNTLYWYLQNLGQGPELLIRYENEEAVDDSQLPKDRFSAERLKGVDSTLKIQPAELGDSAVYLCASSPFDRPYEQYFGPGTRLTVT.

As for this clone: A read error may account for a junction end that differs from germline. The DNA ends 3 residues before the CDR3 does, and the rest of the CDR3 is filled in from the germline J gene. Other nucleotide sequences in the sample specify the same CDR3. The gene calls are TRBV20-1 and TRBJ1-3, with 9 bases matching TRBD1. Germline CDR1 reads DFQATT; CDR2 reads SNEGSKA (reference sequence). The CDR3 is 16 residues long. CDR3 residues: CSAIPGQGGTGNTIYF. The part of the CDR3 DNA that was read is TGCAGTGCTATACCGGGACAGGGTGGAACTGGAAACACG.

To note about this clone: Coverage ceases 3 residues before the CDR3 finishes, and the germline J gene fills in the end. Additional DNA sequences in this sample encode the identical CDR3. This chain links TRBV20-1 with TRBJ1-4; D is perhaps TRBD1 (5 bases). Germline V gene lookup returns CDR1 DFQATT and CDR2 SNEGSKA (reference sequence). Trimming pared 4 bases from V and 0 bases from J, leaving 6 bases between. CDR3 length: 13 residues. The DNA read from the CDR3 is TGCAGTGCTACGGGGGCAACTAATGAAAAA. The encoded protein is CSATGATNEK. The complete CDR3 protein is CSATGATNEKLFF.

About this clone itself: Read sequence stops 3 residues before the CDR3 end, and the germline J gene provides the missing end. The chain recombines TRBV30 with TRBJ2-2; 7 positions match TRBD2. The germline gives CDR1 GTSNPN, CDR2 SVGIG (reference sequence). The CDR3 length is 14 residues. V dropped 3 bases and J dropped 3; count of bases not matched to a gene: 4. The CDR3 loop reads CAWRSGTYTGELFF. The DNA read from the CDR3 is TGTGCCTGGAGGAGCGGGACTTACACCGGGGAG.

Comment on this clone: The read stops 3 residues short of the end of the CDR3; the missing end is completed from the germline J gene. The rearrangement uses TRBV14 and TRBJ2-7; tentative D call: TRBD1 (6 bases). Trimming shortened V by 3 bases and J by 3 bases, and 18 bases separated the two germline ends. Per the germline V gene, CDR1 is SGHDN and CDR2 is FVKESK. CDR3 length: 16 amino acids. Partial CDR3 DNA: TGTGCCAGCAGCCAGACCCAGCCGGGACACGGCTACGAG. This encodes CASSQTQPGHGYE. The entire CDR3 protein reads CASSQTQPGHGYEQYF.

In regard to this clone: The read ends 3 residues shy of where the CDR3 ends; the end is completed using the germline J gene. The J gene is TRBJ1-5, the V gene TRBV6-2 or TRBV6-3; 9 bases fit TRBD1. This CDR3 is built from 15 residues. Germline trimming cut 8 bases from V and 5 bases from J; bases unmatched to any gene: 10. The germline V gene has CDR1 MNHEY and CDR2 SVGEGT. This CDR3 reads CASLGRGQGYQPQHF. The sequenced part of the CDR3 DNA is TGTGCCAGCCTGGGTAGGGGACAGGGCTATCAGCCC.

On this clone itself: The CDR3 extends 3 residues past the end of the read, so its final part is completed from the germline J gene. This chain connects TRBV10-3 to TRBJ1-1, with D possibly matching TRBD1 (6 bases). With 10 bases removed from V and 2 bases from J, the gap between germline ends came to 17 bases. The CDR3 contains 14 residues. Germline CDR1 is ENHRY and CDR2 is SYGVKD. The CDR3 DNA, read in part, is TGTGCCACCACGGGAAGGACAGCTAACACTGAA. It yields the protein CATTGRTANTE. The whole CDR3 is CATTGRTANTEAFF.

Concerning this clone: Sequencing ends 3 residues short of the CDR3 end; the germline J gene provides the rest. The V call is TRBV12-3 or TRBV12-4, the J call TRBJ2-1, with TRBD2 matching over 8 bases. Trimming took 5 bases from V and 6 from J; bases not matched to a gene: 9. The CDR3 loop spans 15 amino acids. The covered CDR3 bases are TGTGCCAGCAGTCGGATGACTAGCGCCCGCAATGAG. Translation gives CASSRMTSARNE. The CDR3 in full is CASSRMTSARNEQFF.

Turning to this clone: The missing CDR3 end, 3 residues past where the read stops, is filled in from the germline J gene. This chain connects TRBV7-8 to TRBJ2-5; D ambiguous. The CDR3 consists of 15 residues. V lost 3 bases and J 1 base, leaving 12 bases between the germline ends. The germline CDR1 and CDR2 sequences are SGHVS and FQNEAQ. The sequenced part of the CDR3 DNA is TGTGCCAGCAGCTTGGGTCGTGGGCTCCAAGAGACC. Translating gives CASSLGRGLQET. The complete CDR3 sequence is CASSLGRGLQETQYF.

About this clone: The read ends 3 residues before the CDR3 terminus; that terminus is restored from the germline J gene. The chain employs TRBV20-1 and TRBJ1-5; possible D gene TRBD1, 5 bases. The CDR3 contains 14 residues. CDR1 is DFQATT, CDR2 SNEGSKA, per germline (reference sequence). V lost 3 bases and J 3 bases, leaving 12 bases between the germline ends. This chain's CDR3 is CSASGARDNQPQHF. The DNA read from the CDR3 is TGCAGTGCTAGTGGGGCGAGAGACAATCAGCCC.